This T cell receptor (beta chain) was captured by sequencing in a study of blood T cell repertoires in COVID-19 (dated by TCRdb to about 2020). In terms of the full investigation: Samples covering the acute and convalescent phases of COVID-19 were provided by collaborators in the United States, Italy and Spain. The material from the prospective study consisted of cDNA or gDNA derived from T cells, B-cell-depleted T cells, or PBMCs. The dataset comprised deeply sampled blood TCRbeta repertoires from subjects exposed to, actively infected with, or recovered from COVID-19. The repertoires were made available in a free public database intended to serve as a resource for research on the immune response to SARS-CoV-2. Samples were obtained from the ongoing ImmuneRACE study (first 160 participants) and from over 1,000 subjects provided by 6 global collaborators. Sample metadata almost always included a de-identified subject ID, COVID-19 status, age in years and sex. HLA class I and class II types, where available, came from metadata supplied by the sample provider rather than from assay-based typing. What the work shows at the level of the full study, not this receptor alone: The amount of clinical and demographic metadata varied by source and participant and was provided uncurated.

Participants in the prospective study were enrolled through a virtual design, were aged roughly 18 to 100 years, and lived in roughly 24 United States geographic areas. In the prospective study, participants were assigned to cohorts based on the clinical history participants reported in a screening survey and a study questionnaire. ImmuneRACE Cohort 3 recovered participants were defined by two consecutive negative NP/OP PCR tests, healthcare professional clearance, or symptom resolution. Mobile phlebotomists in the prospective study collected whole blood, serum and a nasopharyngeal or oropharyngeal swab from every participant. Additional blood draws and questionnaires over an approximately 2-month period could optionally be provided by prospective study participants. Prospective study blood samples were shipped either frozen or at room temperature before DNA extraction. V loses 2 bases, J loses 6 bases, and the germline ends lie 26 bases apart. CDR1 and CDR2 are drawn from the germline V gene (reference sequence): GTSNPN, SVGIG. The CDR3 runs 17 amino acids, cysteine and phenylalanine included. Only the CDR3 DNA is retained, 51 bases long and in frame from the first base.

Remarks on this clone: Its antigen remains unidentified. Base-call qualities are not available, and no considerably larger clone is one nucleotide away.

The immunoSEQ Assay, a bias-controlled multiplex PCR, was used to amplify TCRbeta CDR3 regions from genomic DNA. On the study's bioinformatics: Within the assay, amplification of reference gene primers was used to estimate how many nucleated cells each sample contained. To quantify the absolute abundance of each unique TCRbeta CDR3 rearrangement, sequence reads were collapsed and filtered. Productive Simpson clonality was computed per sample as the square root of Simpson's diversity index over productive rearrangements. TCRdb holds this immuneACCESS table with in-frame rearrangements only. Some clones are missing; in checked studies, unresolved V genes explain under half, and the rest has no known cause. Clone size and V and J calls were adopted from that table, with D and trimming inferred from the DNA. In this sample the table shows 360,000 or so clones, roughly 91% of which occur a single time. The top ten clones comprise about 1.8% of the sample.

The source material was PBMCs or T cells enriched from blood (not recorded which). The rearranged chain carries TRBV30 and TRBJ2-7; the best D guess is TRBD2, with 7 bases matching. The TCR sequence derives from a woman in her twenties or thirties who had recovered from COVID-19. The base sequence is TGTGCCTGGAGTTTGGGGGGGCGACAAAAACGAACGGGCGAGCAGTACTTC. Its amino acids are CAWSLGGRQKRTGEQYF.